The source of this TCR beta chain is a study of blood T cells in healthy people across ages. The second PCR ran roughly 7 to 12 cycles with a sample-barcoded 5' primer and J-beta primers. TCRdb analysed the 5' RACE reads with MiXCR anew, one entry per CDR3 protein. The sample lists about 650,000 distinct CDR3 sequences; roughly 32% were seen once. About this clonotype itself: The target antigen is unknown.

This CDR3 region has 11 residues. The germline V gene encodes CDR1 SQVTM and CDR2 ANQGSEA. Study conclusions and caveats: Reliance upon unsorted PBMCs precluded definitive naive versus antigen-experienced comparison.

The sequenced sample consisted of blood. This sequence was found in a woman of 80 years or more in good health. V usage is TRBV29-1 and J usage is TRBJ2-5, with a tentative D call TRBD2 (5 bases). The J call may be wrong; the DNA end is better matched by TRBJ2-7. The CDR3 spells CSAGLTYEQYF. CDR3 sequence (DNA): TGCAGCGCCGGACTTACCTACGAGCAGTACTTC.